This passage covers 4 T cell receptor beta chains from one sample sequenced in a study of shared clonotypes between healthy human individuals. Terminally differentiated effector memory CD45RA+ cells were excluded from the naive CD8 cells, which were CD45RO-negative and positively selected for CCR7. Method: immunoSEQ multiplex PCR; TCRdb's copy keeps in-frame clones and lacks some. The table has 2 million to 2.5 million clones, 85% to 95% seen once. Sequencing was done on a sample of naive CD8+ T cells sorted from blood. The receptors were gathered from a man aged 18 to 29 in good health.

This chain connects TRBV28 to TRBJ1-4, with a weak D call TRBD1 (5 bases). The CDR3 spans 12 residues. Trimming stripped 5 bases from V and 12 bases from J, with 13 bases between. The germline gives CDR1 MDHEN, CDR2 SYDVKM. As DNA, the CDR3 is TGTGCCAGCAGTCCTGGGGGGGAAGAACTGTTTTTT. As protein: CASSPGGEELFF.

This clone was observed once. V and J are TRBV27 and TRBJ2-7; D gene unclear. Germline loops: CDR1 MNHEY, CDR2 SMNVEV (reference sequence). This CDR3 is built from 14 residues. V lost 3 bases to trimming and J lost 2 bases, with 11 bases between them. The CDR3 protein is CASSFLGRTYEQYF. CDR3 DNA: TGTGCCAGCAGTTTCCTTGGCAGAACCTACGAGCAGTACTTC.

The chain recombines TRBV6-1 with TRBJ2-1; D remains ambiguous. Germline V gives CDR1 MNHNS, CDR2 SASEGT. Trimming stripped 8 bases from V and 0 bases from J, with 8 bases between. The length of the CDR3 is 13 residues. DNA of the CDR3: TGTGCCAGCGGGCAGAGCTCCTACAATGAGCAGTTCTTC. Its translation: CASGQSSYNEQFF.

This clone appeared once. The chain couples TRBV10-3 to TRBJ1-2; the D gene is possibly TRBD1 (5 bases). Germline V gene lookup returns CDR1 ENHRY and CDR2 SYGVKD. V lost 10 bases to trimming and J lost 5 bases, with 14 bases between them. The CDR3 spans 12 residues. DNA for the CDR3: TGTGCCACCCCGGGCCAGGGATATGGCTACACCTTC. Encoded protein: CATPGQGYGYTF.